This paragraph reports one TCR beta chain. These data come from a study of T cells in Graves' hyperthyroidism and ophthalmopathy. Looking at the study overall: Prior to any treatment, at the point of initial diagnosis, peripheral blood was collected.

Orbital computed tomography and thyroid ultrasound, together with serum TRAb and thyroxine and clinical symptoms, were used for diagnoses. The investigators amplified TCR beta CDR3 regions from RNA transcripts. The HTBI set primed first-round TCR CDR3 RT-PCR. Each CDR3 protein gets one entry after TCRdb re-called the multiplex PCR reads with MiXCR. The sample consists of around 400,000 distinct CDR3 sequences, 20% to 25% of them appearing once. Trimming pared 1 base from V and 2 bases from J, leaving 12 bases between. CDR3 length: 15 residues. Germline loops: CDR1 SGHRS, CDR2 YFSETQ. The sample was blood. The clonotype originates from a man in his fifties or sixties with Graves' hyperthyroidism. This rearrangement joins TRBV5-1 to TRBJ1-2; the D is unclear. The CDR3 sequence: CASSLTAGSNYGYTF. The CDR3 DNA follows: TGCGCCAGCAGCTTGACTGCAGGTTCCAACTATGGCTACACCTTC. Supplemented by reference TRBV5-1 and TRBJ1-2, the full variable domain reads KAGVTQTPRYLIKTRGQQVTLSCSPISGHRSVSWYQQTPGQGLQFLFEYFSETQRNKGNFPGRFSGRQFSNSRSEMNVSTLELGDSALYLCASSLTAGSNYGYTFGSGTRLTVV.